A selection of T cell receptor beta chains follows, all from one sample in a study of control samples from healthy donors and cancer patients. Clones were sequenced by immunoSEQ multiplex PCR, and TCRdb holds only the in-frame ones, with some missing. In the table there are about 100,000 clones, approximately 84% of which are singletons. The specimen was blood. The receptor source for this set is a woman between 45 and 65 years old in good health. The CDR3 runs from the conserved cysteine through the conserved F or W. A D gene is named only where the DNA matches it firmly. Clone size is given for some rows only: seen once, a few or many times, or a class if the clone is expanded.

CDR3 protein,CDR3 DNA,V gene,D gene,J gene,clone size
CASSRAGVTDTQYF,TGCGCCAGCAGTAGAGCGGGGGTCACAGATACGCAGTATTTT,TRBV10-2,TRBD2,TRBJ2-3,.
CASSPSGQGTQETQYF,TGCGCCAGCAGCCCGTCCGGACAGGGTACCCAAGAGACCCAGTACTTC,TRBV5-1,TRBD1,TRBJ2-5,.
CASSETRAQPQHF,TGTGCCAGCAGTGAGACCAGGGCTCAGCCCCAGCATTTT,TRBV6-1,.,TRBJ1-5,.
CAISERGTSYNEQFF,TGTGCCATCAGTGAAAGGGGGACTTCCTACAATGAGCAGTTCTTC,TRBV10-3,.,TRBJ2-1,.
CASSHRIEQFF,TGTGCCAGCAGCCACCGGATTGAGCAGTTCTTC,TRBV5-8,.,TRBJ2-1,.
CASSIDGQPQHF,TGTGCCAGTAGTATAGATGGTCAGCCCCAGCATTTT,TRBV19,.,TRBJ1-5,few
CASSPGEGSYNEQFF,TGTGCCAGCTCACCGGGGGAGGGCTCCTACAATGAGCAGTTCTTC,TRBV18,TRBD2,TRBJ2-1,.
CASSLSPPSGGGNQPQHF,TGTGCCAGCAGCTTATCTCCTCCGTCAGGGGGCGGGAATCAGCCCCAGCATTTT,TRBV7-2,TRBD1,TRBJ1-5,.
CASGLVIRGNNSPLHF,TGTGCTAGTGGTTTGGTGATCAGGGGGAATAATTCACCCCTCCACTTT,TRBV12-5,TRBD1,TRBJ1-6,once
CASSPRHLSDYNEQFF,TGTGCCAGCTCACCAAGACACCTTTCCGATTACAATGAGCAGTTCTTC,TRBV18,.,TRBJ2-1,.
CATREQGTNEQFF,TGTGCCACCAGGGAGCAGGGAACTAATGAGCAGTTCTTC,TRBV24-1,.,TRBJ2-1,.
CSVTRQGTYEQYF,TGCAGCGTTACAAGACAGGGGACCTACGAGCAGTACTTC,TRBV29-1,TRBD1,TRBJ2-7,.
CASGFSLGQGPQAGELFF,TGTGCTAGTGGTTTTTCTTTGGGGCAAGGGCCCCAGGCCGGGGAGCTGTTTTTT,TRBV12-5,.,TRBJ2-2,.
CASRGGGRAVGELFF,TGTGCCAGCAGGGGGGGTGGCAGGGCGGTCGGGGAGCTGTTTTTT,TRBV6-5,.,TRBJ2-2,.
CSVSLGVAFF,TGCAGCGTATCCCTGGGGGTGGCTTTCTTT,TRBV29-1,.,TRBJ1-1,.
CASSWGGEETQYF,TGTGCCAGCAGCTGGGGAGGTGAAGAGACCCAGTACTTC,TRBV5-4,.,TRBJ2-5,.